This TCR beta chain was profiled in a study of T cell responses to AZD1222 COVID-19 vaccine. Regarding this clone: Its antigen is as yet unknown.

Data came from immunoSEQ multiplex PCR; TCRdb stores just in-frame clones and leaves some out. Of over 110,000 clones in the sample, almost 90% are singletons; the top ten hold 1.5% to 2%. General study findings and limits: Across spike, vaccine-associated CD4 TCRs were found, dominant at 160-218 and 743-854. In a largely white British group with more females than males, clonal diversity was possibly underestimated. Spike-specific TCR breadth and depth went up after people got two AZD1222 doses.

Sample: peripheral blood, taken 28 days after the second AZD1222 dose. This clonotype was obtained from an adult who received the AZD1222 COVID-19 vaccine.

The CDR3 coding sequence is TGTGCCAGTTACAGGGTGGGCACTGAAGCTTTCTTT. This sequence encodes CASYRVGTEAFF. The chain joins TRBV6-6 to TRBJ1-1; tentatively, D is TRBD1 (6 bases). This CDR3 has 12 amino acids. V gave up 9 bases and J gave up 4 bases, with 12 bases separating them. Germline V gene lookup returns CDR1 MNHNY and CDR2 SVGAGI (reference sequence).